Presented here are 10 T cell receptor beta chains from one specimen sequenced in a study of blood T cells in healthy people across ages (dated by TCRdb to the mid-2010s). Library prep was done by 5' RACE. The listed sequencing device is Illumina HiSeq 2500. A second PCR of roughly 7 to 11 cycles was run with a J-beta primer mix and a sample-barcoded 5' primer. TCRdb handled the public reads itself, with Q25 trimming in fastp and clone calling in MiXCR, and kept productive beta chains. Rows with a matching CDR3 protein are joined into one entry that keeps the most common DNA and genes. This sample has 850,000 or so distinct CDR3 sequences in its table, and 25% to 35% of those were observed once. The ten largest clones take up approximately 15% of the sample. Sequencing was carried out using blood. The receptors were gathered from a woman of 80 years or more in good health.

Comment on this clonotype: A clone one base away is much larger, so this may be a read error. This chain joins TRBV7-2 and TRBJ2-7; D is undetermined. Trimming shortened V by 3 bases and J by 5 bases, and 11 bases separated the two germline ends. The germline gives CDR1 SGHTA, CDR2 FQGNSA. CDR3 length: 13 amino acids. CDR3 protein: CASSFGGWNEQYF. CDR3 bases: TGTGCCAGCAGCTTCGGCGGTTGGAACGAGCAGTACTTC.

The rearrangement joins TRBV25-1 to TRBJ1-4, with D possibly being TRBD1 (6 bases). Per the germline V gene, CDR1 is MGHDK and CDR2 is SYGVNS. The V end lost 3 bases, the J end lost 8 bases, and 16 bases lay between the germline ends. The CDR3 is made up of 15 amino acids. The CDR3 sequence is CASSESQGRGEKLFF. As DNA, the CDR3 is TGTGCCAGCAGTGAGTCACAGGGCAGAGGGGAAAAACTGTTTTTT.

The sample holds many counts of this clonotype. The J gene is TRBJ2-7, the V gene TRBV27; D may be TRBD1 (6 bases). This CDR3 has 14 amino acids. Trimming left V 5 bases short and J 0 bases short, with 11 bases between. Germline V gene sequence: CDR1 MNHEY, CDR2 SMNVEV (reference sequence). DNA of the CDR3: TGTGCCAGCAGTCCACAGGGTCCCTCCTACGAGCAGTACTTC. Translation: CASSPQGPSYEQYF.

This clonotype was seen repeatedly, ten times or more. In DNA, the CDR3 is TGTGCCAGCAGCTTGGTGGCAGGGTCGGTCCAGCCCCAGCATTTT. Translated: CASSLVAGSVQPQHF. The rearrangement uses TRBV5-5 and TRBJ1-5, with a tentative D call TRBD1 (5 bases). The CDR3 is 15 amino acids. Trimming took 0 bases from V and 7 from J, leaving 14 bases between them. Germline values: CDR1 SGHKS, CDR2 YYEKEE (reference sequence).

The chain carries TRBV12-3 or TRBV12-4 and TRBJ2-3; 10 positions agree with TRBD2. With 4 bases clipped from V and 1 base from J, the junction kept 5 bases outside the gene matches. The CDR3 is made up of 16 amino acids. For the CDR3, the DNA is TGTGCCAGCAGTTCCACCGGGACTAGCGGCACAGATACGCAGTATTTT. Encoded protein: CASSSTGTSGTDTQYF.

In this sample, this clonotype turned up many times. The V and J genes are TRBV25-1 and TRBJ1-2; no clear D. Germline-derived CDR1 and CDR2 are MGHDK and SYGVNS. V lost 2 bases to trimming and J lost 5 bases, with 18 bases between them. The length of the CDR3 is 16 residues. CDR3 DNA sequence: TGTGCCAGCAGTGAAGATCCAGCATCATCCCTTTATGGCTACACCTTC. Translation: CASSEDPASSLYGYTF.

J is TRBJ2-1 and V is TRBV20-1, with 8 bases matching TRBD2. The CDR3 is made up of 14 amino acids. Germline V CDR1 and CDR2: DFQATT, SNEGSKA (reference sequence). V shed 6 bases, J shed 3 bases, and the junction held 7 bases outside the gene matches. CDR3 nucleotide sequence: TGCAGTGCGAGCAGCGGGGGAGGCTACAATGAGCAGTTCTTC. Its protein product is CSASSGGGYNEQFF.

There are a few counts of this clonotype. J is TRBJ1-3 and V is TRBV28; 10 bases map to TRBD1. CDR1 and CDR2 (germline): MDHEN, SYDVKM. V lost 2 bases, J lost 5 bases, and 6 bases stayed unmatched. CDR3 length equals 16 residues. CDR3 bases: TGTGCCAGCAGTTTAGTTGGGACAGGGGCGAGAAACACCATATATTTT. Protein: CASSLVGTGARNTIYF.

J is TRBJ1-6 and V is TRBV4-3; no clear D gene. Germline V gives CDR1 LGHNA, CDR2 YSLEER. The CDR3 contains 15 residues. Trimming removed 4 bases at V and 8 bases at J, with 15 bases between. CDR3 bases: TGCGCCAGCAGCCCATCTCAAGGGTCCGATTCACCCCTCCACTTT. Residues: CASSPSQGSDSPLHF.

This clonotype was counted ten times or more. The chain links TRBV3-1 to TRBJ2-3; 8 bases are a match to TRBD1. The germline V gene has CDR1 LGHDT and CDR2 YNNKEL (reference sequence). Germline trimming cut 2 bases from V and 6 bases from J; bases unmatched to any gene: 10. The CDR3 is made up of 16 amino acids. CDR3 residues: CASSQTRTGSGDTQYF. CDR3 nucleotide sequence: TGTGCCAGCAGCCAAACGAGGACAGGGTCTGGCGATACGCAGTATTTT.